This T cell receptor (beta chain) is drawn from a study of cytomegalovirus exposure and HLA in healthy donors. In the study overall: Ancestry clustering placed around four fifths of more than 350 genotyped donors in the Caucasian-associated cluster.

Deletions cut 3 bases from V and 0 bases from J, with 8 bases between. The CDR3 runs 14 residues. Germline V gives CDR1 LNHDA, CDR2 SQIVND (reference sequence). PCR used 60 Vbeta primers and 13 Jbeta primers. Produced via immunoSEQ multiplex PCR; TCRdb's table is partial and in-frame only. In the table there are approximately 100,000 clones, 60% to 85% of which are singletons. The V gene is TRBV19, the J gene TRBJ1-2, with D uncertain. The source of this sequence is a female donor in good health and CMV-seronegative. Sequencing used PBMCs. The CDR3 region has the DNA TGTGCCAGTAGTATTTCCGGGACTAACTATGGCTACACCTTC. Translated: CASSISGTNYGYTF.